This TCR beta chain was recovered during a study of T-cell memory formation after mild COVID-19. Findings and limits, study-wide: For contracting clones, CD4+ ones sat mainly in CM and EM, CD8+ in EMRA. From day 15 to 85, contracting clones were balanced between CD4 and CD8, whereas later expanders leaned toward CD4+. Detection of some responders pre-infection suggested pre-existing cross-reactive memory T cells participated.

The germline gives CDR1 MGHRA, CDR2 YSYEKL. V lost 3 bases to trimming and J lost 10 bases, with 13 bases between them. CDR3 length: 13 residues. This clonotype was seen a few times. Its antigen is undetermined. TCRdb reanalysed the 5' RACE reads using MiXCR and keeps one entry per CDR3 protein. This repertoire shows hundreds of thousands of distinct CDR3 sequences, 15% to 20% found once; its top ten account for 10% to 15%. The gene calls are TRBV4-1 and TRBJ2-1; the D gene is possibly TRBD2 (5 bases). This clonotype originated in an adult woman who had mild COVID-19 (a few samples of this study predate the infection). Cell type and time point are not known. Material for sequencing was PBMCs or a T cell subset sorted from them (not recorded which). CDR3 protein: CASSHPGSREQFF. The CDR3 DNA follows: TGCGCCAGCAGCCACCCGGGGTCTCGGGAGCAGTTCTTC.